Below are 10 T cell receptor beta chains sequenced from a single sample in a study of vaccination and CD4 T cells after COVID-19. Their target antigens are unknown. Cultured CD4+ T cells had their DNA profiled by the Oncomine TCR Beta short-read assay. Via MiXCR, TCRdb re-called the PCR reads, giving one row per CDR3 protein. The sample lists roughly 10,000 distinct CDR3 sequences, under 35% occurring once. Indicated treatment: approximately 9-day PBMC culture with coronavirus spike peptide pools or control peptides (ViraFEST assay). The sequenced sample consisted of cultured CD4+ T cells from blood. The receptors here all came from a human donor with COVID-19.

V and J are TRBV19 and TRBJ1-2; D is possibly TRBD1 (5 bases). The CDR3 covers 13 residues. Trimming pared 1 base from V and 8 bases from J, leaving 11 bases between. CDR1 and CDR2 from the germline V gene are LNHDA and SQIVND (reference sequence). The CDR3 spells CASSIAMTAGYTF. CDR3 nucleotides: TGTGCCAGTAGTATAGCAATGACAGCGGGCTACACCTTC.

The chain links TRBV20-1 to TRBJ2-7, with 7 positions matching TRBD1. Looked up from germline, CDR1 is DFQATT and CDR2 is SNEGSKA (reference sequence). With 5 bases clipped from V and 4 bases from J, the junction kept 11 bases outside the gene matches. The CDR3 is made up of 14 amino acids. CDR3 DNA: TGCAGTGCTTCCGACAGGGCTCGAGGGTACGAGCAGTACTTC. Translated, it gives CSASDRARGYEQYF.

This clonotype was recorded only once. V usage is TRBV9 and J usage is TRBJ2-2; tentative D call: TRBD1 (6 bases). Trimming shortened V by 2 bases and J by 1 base, and 9 bases separated the two germline ends. Germline-derived CDR1 and CDR2 are SGDLS and YYNGEE. The CDR3 loop spans 15 amino acids. The CDR3 DNA reads as TGTGCCAGCAGCGTTAGGACAGAGAACACCGGGGAGCTGTTTTTT. Translated, it gives CASSVRTENTGELFF.

This clonotype has a handful of counts. The junction shows a germline mismatch at one end, possibly a read error. This rearrangement joins TRBV7-7 to TRBJ2-5, with D perhaps TRBD2 (6 bases). This CDR3 is built from 13 residues. In germline, CDR1 is SSHAT, CDR2 FNYEAQ (reference sequence). The CDR3 here is CASSLDYKKTQYF. The CDR3 DNA reads TGTGCTAGCAGCTTGGACTACAAGAAGACCCAGTACTTC.

This clonotype was observed a handful of times. The V and J genes are TRBV28 and TRBJ2-7; possibly TRBD1 for D (6 bases). Germline-derived CDR1 and CDR2 are MDHEN and SYDVKM. This CDR3 spans 15 amino acids. V lost 3 bases and J lost 2, with 14 bases in between. CDR3 residues: CASSLGQGFTYEQYF. In DNA, the CDR3 is TGTGCCAGCAGTTTGGGGCAGGGGTTTACCTACGAGCAGTACTTC.

The CDR3 DNA reads as TGTGCCAGCAGCCCAAGGGACGGAACCTACGAGCAGTACTTC. This encodes CASSPRDGTYEQYF. The chain joins TRBV7-8 to TRBJ2-7; D may be TRBD1 or TRBD2 (5 bases each). The CDR3 consists of 14 residues. The germline gives CDR1 SGHVS, CDR2 FQNEAQ. V was trimmed by 5 bases and J by 2 bases, leaving 13 bases between them.

The table lists this clonotype with a count of one. V and J are TRBV19 and TRBJ1-2, with a possible D match to TRBD1 (5 bases). Per germline, CDR1 LNHDA and CDR2 SQIVND (reference sequence). V was trimmed by 7 bases and J by 0 bases, leaving 12 bases between them. This CDR3 has 14 amino acids. CDR3 DNA sequence: TGTGCCAGTACCTTGGGACTGACTAACTATGGCTACACCTTC. It codes for CASTLGLTNYGYTF.

The chain combines TRBV7-2 with TRBJ1-5; 7 bases are shared with TRBD1. Trimming cost V 5 bases and J 6 bases; bases outside gene matches: 7. This CDR3 spans 14 amino acids. CDR1 is SGHTA, CDR2 FQGNSA, per germline. CDR3 loop: CASSQRQGGQPQHF. CDR3 coding DNA: TGTGCCAGCAGCCAGCGACAGGGAGGTCAGCCCCAGCATTTT.

The J gene is TRBJ2-5, the V gene TRBV5-1, with 9 positions matching TRBD1. After removal of 3 bases from V and 3 bases from J, the junction contained 9 bases not matched to a gene. Per germline, CDR1 SGHRS and CDR2 YFSETQ. The CDR3 totals 16 residues. CDR3 loop: CASSSYMTGGKETQYF. The CDR3 bases are TGCGCCAGCAGCTCCTACATGACAGGGGGAAAAGAGACCCAGTACTTC.

This rearrangement joins TRBV25-1 to TRBJ1-4; D unresolved. CDR3 length: 14 amino acids. Trimming cost V 4 bases and J 7 bases, with 13 bases left between them. Per the germline V gene, CDR1 is MGHDK and CDR2 is SYGVNS. This chain's CDR3 is CASSGAGWTEKLFF. CDR3 in DNA: TGTGCCAGCAGTGGGGCGGGGTGGACTGAAAAACTGTTTTTT.